Sequencing of this T cell receptor (beta chain) was carried out in a study of PD-1 blockade in classical Hodgkin lymphoma. Overall study findings and caveats: Reasons behind the repertoire differences stay unclear, perhaps disease activity or earlier therapy. CD4+ TCR diversity climbed significantly by C4D1, unlike CD8+ TCR diversity. Some patients started nivolumab under 1 year after ASCT, and they were excluded. Reports described newly diagnosed patients as having lower baseline TCR diversity than healthy donors.

All patients relapsed after autologous stem cell transplantation, and brentuximab vedotin exposure varied. The repertoire was sequenced with immunoSEQ multiplex PCR; TCRdb's copy has only in-frame clones and lacks some. The sample yields about 41,000 clones, about 86% seen once. The germline V and J ends were trimmed by 0 bases and 2 bases, with 5 bases remaining between them. The CDR3 is 14 amino acids. Notes on this clone: Antigen: not known.

This chain uses TRBV23-1 with TRBJ1-5, with D possibly matching TRBD1 (5 bases). TRBV23-1 is labeled an ORF, and its function is uncertain. Specimen: peripheral blood mononuclear cells (PBMCs), collected before the second cycle of nivolumab. This clonotype originated in a human donor with classical Hodgkin lymphoma. The CDR3: CASSQSGGNQPQHF. The DNA of the CDR3 is TGCGCCAGCAGTCAATCGGGGGGCAATCAGCCCCAGCATTTT.